These 10 T cell receptor beta chains share one sample of origin, sequenced in a study of T-cell reconstitution after alpha-beta-depleted transplantation in children. Unique molecular identifiers were incorporated when the TCRbeta library was constructed. MiXCR, run by TCRdb on the PCR reads, gives a single entry per CDR3 protein. Of 240,000 or so distinct CDR3 sequences in the sample, 7.5% to 9.5% are singletons; the top ten hold approximately 6.3%. The sample consisted of PBMCs, mostly from graft donor cells, taken 180 days after TCRalphabeta/CD19-depleted stem cell transplant. Source of these receptors: a male patient under 18 who had a stem cell transplant for acute lymphoblastic leukemia, so the T cells may come from the graft donor.

This clonotype was recorded many times. One end of the junction fails to match germline, which may point to a read error. This rearrangement joins TRBV6-6 to TRBJ2-1, with TRBD2 matching over 7 bases. The CDR3 is 12 amino acids. Per germline, CDR1 MNHNY and CDR2 SVGAGI (reference sequence). In nucleotides, the CDR3 is TGTGCCAGCACCCACTCGGGGAGGGCTCAGATCTTC. Its protein is CASTHSGRAQIF.

Ten or more counts support this clonotype. V is TRBV18 and J is TRBJ2-3; D unclear. The CDR3 is made up of 15 amino acids. CDR1 KGHSH and CDR2 LQKENI come from the germline V gene. V lost 2 bases to trimming and J lost 1 base, with 10 bases between them. CDR3 sequence (DNA): TGTGCCAGCTCACCATGGAACCAGGGCACAGATACGCAGTATTTT. It translates to CASSPWNQGTDTQYF.

This clonotype was recorded many times. V usage is TRBV5-1 and J usage is TRBJ2-1, with TRBD2 matching 9 bases. Germline V gene sequence: CDR1 SGHRS, CDR2 YFSETQ. V shed 6 bases, J shed 6 bases, and the junction held 7 bases outside the gene matches. The CDR3 has 14 amino acids. CDR3 protein: CASTIAGDTNEQFF. The DNA for the CDR3 is TGCGCCAGCACCATAGCGGGGGACACCAATGAGCAGTTCTTC.

The chain is built from TRBV23-1 and TRBJ2-3, with D perhaps matching TRBD1 (5 bases). TRBV23-1 is placed among ORFs of uncertain function. There are 14 residues in the CDR3. The V gene lost 1 base and the J gene lost 5 bases, with 10 bases spanning the gap. CDR3 coding DNA: TGCGCCAGCAGTCAATTGGGCAGGGAAGATACGCAGTATTTT. Translating it yields CASSQLGREDTQYF.

There are many counts of this clonotype. The chain combines TRBV7-9 with TRBJ1-1; 7 positions agree with TRBD1. In germline, CDR1 is SEHNR, CDR2 FQNEAQ (reference sequence). Losses at the gene ends were 1 base for V and 10 bases for J; bases not matched to a gene: 6. The CDR3 is 13 amino acids. CDR3 nucleotide sequence: TGTGCCAGCAGCTTAGAGGGGGGGACAGTAGCTTTCTTT. It yields the protein CASSLEGGTVAFF. Full variable domain (missing parts from reference TRBV7-9 and TRBJ1-1): DTGVSQNPRHKITKRGQNVTFRCDPISEHNRLYWYRQTLGQGPEFLTYFQNEAQLEKSRLLSDRFSAERPKGSFSTLEIQRTEQGDSAMYLCASSLEGGTVAFFGQGTRLTVV.

This clonotype has at least ten counts. The chain is built from TRBV24-1 and TRBJ2-5; 7 bases line up with TRBD1. The CDR3 loop spans 15 amino acids. The germline V gene has CDR1 KGHDR and CDR2 SFDVKD. J lost 4 bases, V lost 3 bases, and 7 bases had no gene match. The CDR3 sequence is CATSDPDRAGETQYF. DNA for the CDR3: TGTGCCACCAGTGATCCCGACAGGGCGGGAGAGACCCAGTACTTC.

Many counts were recorded for this clonotype. The chain uses TRBV29-1 and TRBJ1-5, with D perhaps matching TRBD1 (5 bases). Germline CDR1 SQVTM, CDR2 ANQGSEA. The CDR3 has 12 residues. Trimming left V 5 bases short and J 6 bases short, with 11 bases between. The CDR3 sequence: CSVREGTQPQHF. The DNA of the CDR3 is TGCAGCGTTCGGGAAGGGACTCAGCCCCAGCATTTT.

This clonotype came up many times. The chain couples TRBV5-1 to TRBJ1-5, with 10 nucleotides matching TRBD1. Germline V gene lookup returns CDR1 SGHRS and CDR2 YFSETQ. Trimming removed 0 bases from V and 9 bases from J; junction bases left unmatched: 9. There are 16 residues in the CDR3. Here the CDR3 DNA reads TGCGCCAGCAGCTTGGAGGCCGGGACAGGGGATTGGCCCCAGCATTTT. Protein sequence: CASSLEAGTGDWPQHF.

This clonotype was detected a few times. The rearrangement uses TRBV20-1 and TRBJ2-3; D is unresolved. The ends were cut back, 5 bases at V and 0 bases at J, with 18 bases in the middle. The CDR3 covers 16 residues. Germline CDR1 and CDR2: DFQATT and SNEGSKA (reference sequence). CDR3 nucleotide sequence: TGCAGTGCTTGCCGACCTTTGGGGATCAGCACAGATACGCAGTATTTT. Protein product: CSACRPLGISTDTQYF.

Ten or more counts support this clonotype. V gene TRBV4-3 combines with J gene TRBJ1-1, with D perhaps TRBD1 (6 bases). Germline CDR1 reads LGHNA; CDR2 reads YSLEER. Between the trimmed V and J ends, which lost 0 bases and 5 bases, there was a span of 10 bases. The CDR3 spans 14 residues. The CDR3 coding sequence is TGCGCCAGCAGCCAAGATAGGGGGTTAACTGAAGCTTTCTTT. This codes for CASSQDRGLTEAFF.